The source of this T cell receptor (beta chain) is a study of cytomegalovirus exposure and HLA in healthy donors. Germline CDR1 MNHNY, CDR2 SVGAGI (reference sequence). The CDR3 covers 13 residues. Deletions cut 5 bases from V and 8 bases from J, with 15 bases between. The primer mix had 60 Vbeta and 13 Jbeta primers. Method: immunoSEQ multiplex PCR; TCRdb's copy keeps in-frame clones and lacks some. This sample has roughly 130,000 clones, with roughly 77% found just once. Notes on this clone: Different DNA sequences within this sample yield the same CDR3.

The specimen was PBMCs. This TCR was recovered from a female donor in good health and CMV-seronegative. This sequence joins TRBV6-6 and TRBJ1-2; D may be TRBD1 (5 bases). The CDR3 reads CASSPSTAYGYTF. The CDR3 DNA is TGTGCCAGCAGTCCCTCGACAGCCTACGGCTACACCTTC.